The rows below give T cell receptor beta chains drawn from one sample of a study of T cells in Graves' hyperthyroidism and ophthalmopathy. From the multiplex PCR reads, TCRdb called clonotypes with MiXCR, one entry per CDR3 protein. Of around 520,000 distinct CDR3 sequences in the sample, roughly 15% were seen once. Sequencing was done on a sample of blood. These receptor sequences come from a woman in her thirties or forties with Graves' hyperthyroidism. Each CDR3 is given with its conserved first and last residue. Fields, in order: J gene, D gene, V gene, CDR3 length, CDR3 protein. A D gene is named only where the DNA matches it firmly.

>TRBJ1-1|.|TRBV5-5|17
CASSRLQNLMVGTEAFF
>TRBJ2-5|TRBD1|TRBV12-3/TRBV12-4|18
CASSPYYSGTAKEETQYF
>TRBJ2-7|.|TRBV20-1|16
CSAINGRGQGYYEQYF
>TRBJ2-7|.|TRBV18|13
CASSPNRVGEQYF
>TRBJ2-1|TRBD2|TRBV18|16
CASSPRGSLSYNEQFF
>TRBJ1-1|.|TRBV6-1|13
CASSGRMNTEAFF
>TRBJ2-3|.|TRBV12-3/TRBV12-4|16
CASSFIFGRVTDTQYF
>TRBJ1-1|TRBD1|TRBV28|14
CASMRQGRDTEAFF
>TRBJ1-1|.|TRBV5-1|15
CASSLTGTRNTEAFF
>TRBJ2-5|.|TRBV28|15
CASSWGLGGVKTQYF
>TRBJ1-6|.|TRBV27|14
CASISGQINSPLHF
>TRBJ2-7|TRBD2|TRBV28|15
CASRPGLAPTYEQYF
>TRBJ2-7|.|TRBV4-2|16
CASSHLEGGLSYEQYF
>TRBJ1-1|.|TRBV10-2|16
CASNSKRGVVNTEAFF
>TRBJ2-5|.|TRBV6-1|18
CASSRLSIGRRNQETQYF
>TRBJ1-2|.|TRBV20-1|13
CSAPAPLPGGYTF
>TRBJ2-5|TRBD1|TRBV28|14
CASLETGGQETQYF
>TRBJ1-1|.|TRBV15|12
CATSSRGTEAFF
>TRBJ1-5|.|TRBV7-9|13
CASSLNYNQPQHF
>TRBJ1-1|.|TRBV12-3/TRBV12-4|11
CASSPAREAFF
>TRBJ2-3|.|TRBV5-1|15
CASSLDRTGSDTQYF
>TRBJ1-1|TRBD1|TRBV27|21
CASNKIPQTGVLKLMNTEAFF
>TRBJ1-1|.|TRBV19|15
CASSIVRGRNTEAFF
>TRBJ2-2|TRBD1|TRBV2|15
CASTGQARGTGELFF
>TRBJ2-3|.|TRBV6-5|14
CASSFTGHTDTQYF
>TRBJ2-7|TRBD1|TRBV4-2|16
CASSQATGGPLYEQYF
>TRBJ1-2|TRBD1|TRBV6-1|14
CASSERGPNYGYTF
>TRBJ1-2|TRBD1|TRBV28|14
CASSLTGGSYGYTF
>TRBJ2-1|TRBD2|TRBV2|15
CASSELGEGYNEQFF
>TRBJ2-7|TRBD2|TRBV6-1|12
CASKRESYEQYF
>TRBJ1-2|.|TRBV30|13
CAWSADRYYGYTF
>TRBJ2-1|TRBD2|TRBV7-6|17
CASKALAGGSSYNEQFF
>TRBJ2-7|.|TRBV12-3/TRBV12-4|12
CASSSNGGEQYF
>TRBJ2-2|.|TRBV28|15
CASSFGREDTGELFF
>TRBJ1-2|.|TRBV12-3/TRBV12-4|13
CASSLGTVKPHTF
>TRBJ1-2|.|TRBV20-1|10
CRAGRDGYTF
>TRBJ2-7|.|TRBV6-1|15
CASRGDMGNLYEQYF
>TRBJ2-1|TRBD2|TRBV20-1|16
CSARPSIGLAILAQFF
>TRBJ2-3|.|TRBV20-1|16
CSARWPDTSYTDTQYF